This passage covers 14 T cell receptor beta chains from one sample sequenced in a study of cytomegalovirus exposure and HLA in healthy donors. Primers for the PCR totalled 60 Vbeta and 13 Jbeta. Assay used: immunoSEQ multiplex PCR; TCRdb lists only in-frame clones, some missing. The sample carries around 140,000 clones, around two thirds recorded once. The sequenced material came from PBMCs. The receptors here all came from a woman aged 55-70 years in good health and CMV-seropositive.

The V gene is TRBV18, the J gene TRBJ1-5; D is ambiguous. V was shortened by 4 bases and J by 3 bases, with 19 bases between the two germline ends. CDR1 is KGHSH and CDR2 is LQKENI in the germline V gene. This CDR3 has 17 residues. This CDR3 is CASSLIPGGRNNQPQHF. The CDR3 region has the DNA TGTGCCAGCTCACTTATACCGGGAGGCAGGAACAATCAGCCCCAGCATTTT.

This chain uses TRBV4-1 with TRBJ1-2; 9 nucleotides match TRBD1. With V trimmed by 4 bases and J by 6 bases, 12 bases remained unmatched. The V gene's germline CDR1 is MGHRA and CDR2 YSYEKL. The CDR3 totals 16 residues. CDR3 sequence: CASSPQQGALLDGYTF. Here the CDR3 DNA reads TGCGCCAGCAGCCCACAACAGGGGGCGCTTCTGGATGGCTACACCTTC.

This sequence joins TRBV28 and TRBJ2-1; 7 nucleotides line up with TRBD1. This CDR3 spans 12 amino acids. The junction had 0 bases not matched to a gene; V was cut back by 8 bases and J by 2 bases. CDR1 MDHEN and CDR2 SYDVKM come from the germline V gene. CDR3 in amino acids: CASGTAYNEQFF. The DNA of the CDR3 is TGTGCCAGCGGGACAGCCTACAATGAGCAGTTCTTC.

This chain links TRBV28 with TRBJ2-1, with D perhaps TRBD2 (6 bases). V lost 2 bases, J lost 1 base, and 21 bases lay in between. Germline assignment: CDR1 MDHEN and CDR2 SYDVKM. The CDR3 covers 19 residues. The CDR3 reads CASSLGGGLGILSYNEQFF. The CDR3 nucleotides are TGTGCCAGCAGTTTAGGTGGAGGGCTGGGGATCCTATCCTACAATGAGCAGTTCTTC.

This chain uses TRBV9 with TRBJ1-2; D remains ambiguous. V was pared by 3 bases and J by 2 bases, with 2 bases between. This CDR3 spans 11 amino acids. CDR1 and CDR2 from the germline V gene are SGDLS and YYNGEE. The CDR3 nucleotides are TGTGCCAGCAGCGCAAACTATGGCTACACCTTC. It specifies CASSANYGYTF.

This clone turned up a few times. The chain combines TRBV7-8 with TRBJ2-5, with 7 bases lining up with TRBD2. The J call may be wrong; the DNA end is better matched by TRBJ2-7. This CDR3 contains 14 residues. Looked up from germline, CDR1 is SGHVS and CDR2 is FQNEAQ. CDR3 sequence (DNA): TGTGCCAGCAGCTTTCGGCGCGGGAGTCTCGAGCAGTACTTC. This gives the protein CASSFRRGSLEQYF.

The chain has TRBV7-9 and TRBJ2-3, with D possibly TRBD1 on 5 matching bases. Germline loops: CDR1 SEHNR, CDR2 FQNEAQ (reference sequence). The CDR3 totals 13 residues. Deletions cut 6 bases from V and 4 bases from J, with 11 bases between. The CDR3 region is CASSIQEPDTQYF. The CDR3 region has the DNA TGTGCCAGCAGTATACAGGAGCCAGATACGCAGTATTTT. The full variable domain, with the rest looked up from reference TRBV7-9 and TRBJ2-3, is DTGVSQNPRHKITKRGQNVTFRCDPISEHNRLYWYRQTLGQGPEFLTYFQNEAQLEKSRLLSDRFSAERPKGSFSTLEIQRTEQGDSAMYLCASSIQEPDTQYFGPGTRLTVL.

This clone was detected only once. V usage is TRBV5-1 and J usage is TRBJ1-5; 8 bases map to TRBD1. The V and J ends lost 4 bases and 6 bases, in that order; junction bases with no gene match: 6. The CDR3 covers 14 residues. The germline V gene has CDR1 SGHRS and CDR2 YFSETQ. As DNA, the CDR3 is TGCGCCAGCAGCCCCGGACAGGGCGGTCAGCCCCAGCATTTT. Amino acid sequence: CASSPGQGGQPQHF.

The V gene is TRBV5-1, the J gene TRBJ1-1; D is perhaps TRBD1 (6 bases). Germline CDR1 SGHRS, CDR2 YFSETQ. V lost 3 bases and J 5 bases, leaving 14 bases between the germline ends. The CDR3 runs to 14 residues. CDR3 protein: CASSSGVWGTEAFF. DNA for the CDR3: TGCGCCAGCAGCTCAGGGGTTTGGGGAACTGAAGCTTTCTTT.

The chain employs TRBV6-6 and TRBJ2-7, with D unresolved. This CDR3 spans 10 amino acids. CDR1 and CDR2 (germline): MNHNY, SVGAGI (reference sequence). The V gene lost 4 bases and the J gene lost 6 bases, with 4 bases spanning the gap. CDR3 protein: CASSSGEQYF. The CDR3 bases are TGTGCCAGCAGTTCCGGCGAGCAGTACTTC.

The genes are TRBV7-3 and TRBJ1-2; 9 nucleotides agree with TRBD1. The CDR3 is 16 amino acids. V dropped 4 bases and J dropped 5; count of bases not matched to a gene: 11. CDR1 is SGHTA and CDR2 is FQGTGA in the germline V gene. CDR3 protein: CASSSGGTGTSYGYTF. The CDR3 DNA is TGTGCCAGCAGCTCGGGCGGGACAGGGACTTCGTATGGCTACACCTTC.

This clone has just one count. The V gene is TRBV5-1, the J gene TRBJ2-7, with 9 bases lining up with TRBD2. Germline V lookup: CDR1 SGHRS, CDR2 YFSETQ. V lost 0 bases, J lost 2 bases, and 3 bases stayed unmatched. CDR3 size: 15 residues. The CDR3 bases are TGCGCCAGCAGCTTGGGCGGGAGGGCAACCTACGAGCAGTACTTC. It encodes CASSLGGRATYEQYF.

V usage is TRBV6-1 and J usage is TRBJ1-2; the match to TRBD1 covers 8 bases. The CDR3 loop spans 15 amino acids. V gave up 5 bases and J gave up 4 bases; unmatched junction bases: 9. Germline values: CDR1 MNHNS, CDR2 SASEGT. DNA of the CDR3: TGTGCCAGCAGTTCTTCTACAGGGGGAATCTATGGCTACACCTTC. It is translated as CASSSSTGGIYGYTF.

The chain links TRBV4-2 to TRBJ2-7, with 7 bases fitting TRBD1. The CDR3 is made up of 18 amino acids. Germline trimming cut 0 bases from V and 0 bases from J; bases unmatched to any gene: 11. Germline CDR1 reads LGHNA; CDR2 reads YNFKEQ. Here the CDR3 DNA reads TGTGCCAGCAGCCAAGATTTGGGAACAGGGGCTTTCTCCTACGAGCAGTACTTC. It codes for CASSQDLGTGAFSYEQYF.